The entry that follows covers one T cell receptor beta chain sequence. The antigen remains undetermined. The source of the sample is a study of OX40 agonist ivuxolimab in advanced cancers. Study as a whole: Dose-escalation patients suffered from hepatocellular carcinoma, melanoma, renal cell or head and neck cancer. The study's findings and limits: Partial responders dosed at 0.1-3.0 mg/kg displayed clonal expansion ranking among the lowest. At 0.1 to 3.0 mg/kg, clonal expansion of CD4+ and CD8+ blood T cells had occurred by week 6.

Trimming cost V 8 bases and J 1 base, with 12 bases left between them. The CDR3 has 15 amino acids. Germline lookup yields CDR1 LNHDA and CDR2 SQIVND (reference sequence). Sampling of blood occurred at baseline, cycle 4 day 1, and cycle 7 day 1. The protocol was immunoSEQ multiplex PCR, while the TCRdb copy is restricted to in-frame clones and leaves out a portion. The sample contains approximately 37,000 clones, less than 90% of which appear only once. The sample consisted of CD4+ or CD8+ T cells sorted from blood, taken in a trial of the OX40 agonist ivuxolimab. The receptor's source is an adult with an advanced solid tumor such as melanoma, head and neck, liver or kidney cancer. The rearrangement uses TRBV19 and TRBJ2-6; D call uncertain. In DNA, the CDR3 is TGTGCCAGTGGAAGTTTTGGATCTGGGGCCAACGTCCTGACTTTC. This sequence encodes CASGSFGSGANVLTF.